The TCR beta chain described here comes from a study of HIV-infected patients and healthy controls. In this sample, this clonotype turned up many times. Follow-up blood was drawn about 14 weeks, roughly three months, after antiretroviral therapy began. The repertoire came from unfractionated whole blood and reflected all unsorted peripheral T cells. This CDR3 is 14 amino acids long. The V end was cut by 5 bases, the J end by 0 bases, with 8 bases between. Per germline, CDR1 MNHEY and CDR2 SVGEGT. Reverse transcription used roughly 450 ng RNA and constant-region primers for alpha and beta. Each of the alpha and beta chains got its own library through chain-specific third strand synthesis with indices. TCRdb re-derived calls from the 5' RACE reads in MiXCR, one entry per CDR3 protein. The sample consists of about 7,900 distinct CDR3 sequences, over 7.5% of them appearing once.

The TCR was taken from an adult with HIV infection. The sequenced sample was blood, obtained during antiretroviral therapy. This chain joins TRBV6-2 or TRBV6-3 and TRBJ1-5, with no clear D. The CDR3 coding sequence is TGTGCCAGCAGTCCGGTGGATAGCAATCAGCCCCAGCATTTT. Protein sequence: CASSPVDSNQPQHF.